Below are 10 T cell receptor beta chains sequenced from a single sample in a study of T cell repertoires in cytomegalovirus infection. TCRdb called the reads again in MiXCR, with one record for every CDR3 protein. This table has roughly 49,000 distinct CDR3 sequences, 20% appearing once. No antigen is known for these receptors. The sample taken for sequencing was PBMCs, sequenced either directly or after in vitro stimulation (not recorded which). These receptors were obtained from a human donor in good health (CMV status not recorded). Some clones in this sample may be carry-over from other donors' samples.

The V call is TRBV10-1, the J call TRBJ2-2, with no clear D. The length of the CDR3 is 14 residues. Germline V gene lookup returns CDR1 WNHNN and CDR2 SYGVQD (reference sequence). Trimming took 6 bases from V and 2 from J, leaving 10 bases between them. The CDR3 DNA reads as TGCGCCAGCAGGCCAGACTCTAACACCGGGGAGCTGTTTTTT. Translation: CASRPDSNTGELFF.

The V and J genes are TRBV6-6 and TRBJ2-5; possibly TRBD1 for D (5 bases). From germline, CDR1 is MNHNY and CDR2 SVGAGI (reference sequence). V was clipped by 4 bases and J by 1 base, with 13 bases between them. The CDR3 spans 15 residues. The CDR3 sequence is CASSSVRQLQETQYF. CDR3 bases: TGTGCCAGCAGTTCAGTTCGACAGCTCCAAGAGACCCAGTACTTC.

The rearrangement joins TRBV4-2 to TRBJ2-7, with 12 bases identical to TRBD1. J gave up 2 bases and V 3 bases, and 5 bases lay outside the gene matches. CDR1 is LGHNA, CDR2 YNFKEQ, per germline. CDR3 length equals 16 residues. The CDR3 DNA reads as TGTGCCAGCAGCCAGGAGGGGACAGGGGGCACCTACGAGCAGTACTTC. Translation: CASSQEGTGGTYEQYF.

This clonotype was seen repeatedly, ten times or more. The V call is TRBV10-3, the J call TRBJ2-5; D not resolved. The length of the CDR3 is 14 residues. Trimming removed 4 bases at V and 1 base at J, with 10 bases between. CDR1 is ENHRY and CDR2 is SYGVKD in the germline V gene. CDR3: CAISGTRIQETQYF. The CDR3 DNA sequence: TGTGCCATCAGTGGTACCAGGATCCAAGAGACCCAGTACTTC.

The chain couples TRBV6-5 to TRBJ2-7, with D unclear. This CDR3 contains 13 residues. V was cut by 1 base and J by 4 bases, with 8 bases left in between. The germline gives CDR1 MNHEY, CDR2 SVGAGI. CDR3 in DNA: TGTGCCAGCAGTTACTTCCCCAGTTACGAGCAGTACTTC. Its protein product is CASSYFPSYEQYF.

This clonotype was picked up many times. The J gene is TRBJ2-1, the V gene TRBV7-2, with TRBD2 matching over 9 bases. Germline-derived CDR1 and CDR2 are SGHTA and FQGNSA. This CDR3 is 17 amino acids long. The V gene end was trimmed by 0 bases and the J gene end by 7 bases; junction bases not matched to a gene: 10. This CDR3 is CASSLAGVGAGGNEQFF. The CDR3, as DNA: TGTGCCAGCAGCTTAGCTGGGGTCGGGGCGGGGGGGAATGAGCAGTTCTTC.

This clonotype appeared a few times. The chain employs TRBV7-9 and TRBJ2-7, with D unresolved. Per germline, CDR1 SEHNR and CDR2 FQNEAQ (reference sequence). The CDR3 is 14 amino acids. Deletions cut 5 bases from V and 4 bases from J, with 15 bases between. The CDR3 sequence is CASSTTQLKYEQYF. DNA for the CDR3: TGTGCCAGCAGCACCACCCAGCTGAAATACGAGCAGTACTTC.

The chain couples TRBV9 to TRBJ2-6; 7 nucleotides line up with TRBD2. Germline-derived CDR1 and CDR2 are SGDLS and YYNGEE. V lost 2 bases and J lost 0; bases outside the gene matches: 14. This CDR3 is 20 amino acids long. CDR3 DNA: TGTGCCAGCAGCGTCAGATCAGCAGGGAGGGTCCTCTCTGGGGCCAACGTCCTGACTTTC. Protein: CASSVRSAGRVLSGANVLTF.

This clonotype was recorded a few times. The chain carries TRBV9 and TRBJ2-1, with 10 bases matching TRBD2. V shed 4 bases, J shed 0 bases, and the junction held 1 base outside the gene matches. CDR1 and CDR2 (germline): SGDLS, YYNGEE. The CDR3 covers 15 residues. CDR3 nucleotides: TGTGCCAGCAGCTCTAGCGGGAGCTCCTACAATGAGCAGTTCTTC. Encoded protein: CASSSSGSSYNEQFF.

The chain couples TRBV27 to TRBJ2-6; TRBD2 is a possible D gene (5 bases). V lost 2 bases and J lost 2, with 7 bases in between. CDR1 is MNHEY and CDR2 is SMNVEV in the germline V gene (reference sequence). This CDR3 has 15 amino acids. The CDR3 region is CASSLAGAGANVLTF. The CDR3 DNA sequence: TGTGCCAGCAGTTTAGCCGGGGCTGGGGCCAACGTCCTGACTTTC.